The source of this TCR beta chain is a study of shared clonotypes between healthy human individuals. Findings of the study overall: The low donor count limited represented genetic and exposure-history diversity.

The unsorted samples took tens of millions of PBMCs to get genomic DNA. With respect to this clone: Its antigen remains unidentified.

CDR3 length: 14 residues. The germline CDR1 and CDR2 sequences are MDHEN and SYDVKM. The V segment lost 2 bases and the J segment 4 bases; nucleotides outside the gene matches: 3. In the authors' workflow: With immunoSEQ giving junction-only sequences and no quality scores, filtering differed. The method was immunoSEQ multiplex PCR; TCRdb's version includes in-frame clones alone and lacks a portion of them. V and J calls and clone size are given by that table; D and trimming were obtained from the DNA. The sample shows about 480,000 clones, about four fifths of them seen only once. Source material: PBMCs. V and J are TRBV28 and TRBJ1-2; 8 nucleotides agree with TRBD1. This TCR was sampled from a woman aged 40-49 years in good health. Some clones in this sample may be carry-over from other donors' samples. The chain's CDR3 is CASSLGTGGYGYTF. The CDR3 nucleotides are TGTGCCAGCAGTTTAGGGACAGGCGGCTATGGCTACACCTTC.